The sequence of this T cell receptor beta chain was determined in a study of OX40 agonist ivuxolimab in advanced cancers. Study context: The patients received ivuxolimab by intravenous route every 2 weeks at 0.01 to 10 mg/kg.

Study findings and constraints: By week 6 at 0.1 to 3.0 mg/kg, blood CD4+ and CD8+ T cells had expanded clonally.

Using immunoSEQ multiplex PCR, the repertoire was profiled, and TCRdb retains in-frame clones only, with some absent. The data contain 53,000 or so clones, nearly 80% of them seen just once; the ten biggest clones take up less than 2.5%. With respect to this clone: The antigen is unknown.

From germline, CDR1 is SGHTA and CDR2 FQGNSA. Trimming cost V 2 bases and J 4 bases; bases outside gene matches: 8. This CDR3 is 16 amino acids long. Sample: CD4+ or CD8+ T cells sorted from blood, taken in a trial of the OX40 agonist ivuxolimab. The source of this sequence is an adult with an advanced solid tumor such as melanoma, head and neck, liver or kidney cancer. J is TRBJ2-5 and V is TRBV7-2, with TRBD2 matching 9 bases. The CDR3 spells CASSLFGTSSGETQYF. DNA of the CDR3: TGTGCCAGCAGCTTATTTGGGACTAGCTCAGGAGAGACCCAGTACTTC.